Given below is one T cell receptor beta chain in context. The record originates from a study of shared clonotypes between healthy human individuals. Study as a whole: With ages of 18 to 49, the donors were a couple of women and a few men.

Every immunoSEQ plate was one replicate of a subset's evenly spread DNA. Profiling relied on immunoSEQ multiplex PCR, and the TCRdb table lists in-frame clones only, not all of them. This table has some 600,000 clones, approximately 96% appearing once. CD8 cells regarded as naive lacked CD45RO, were positively chosen for CCR7, and omitted terminally differentiated effector memory CD45RA+ cells. Trimming shortened V by 3 bases and J by 6 bases, and 8 bases separated the two germline ends. The CDR3 is 12 amino acids. The germline V gene encodes CDR1 LNHDA and CDR2 SQIVND (reference sequence). The source material was naive CD8+ T cells sorted from blood. The sequence was obtained from a woman in her thirties in good health. The J gene is TRBJ1-2, the V gene TRBV19; a weak D match, TRBD1 (6 bases). The CDR3 here is CASSIGGHGYTF. DNA for the CDR3: TGTGCCAGTAGTATTGGGGGGCATGGCTACACCTTC.